This T cell receptor beta chain emerged from a study of CD8+ T cells in alopecia areata. Regarding the study as a whole: Links between baseline CD8+ expansion and response need larger treated cohorts.

The treatment denotes: oral pan-JAK inhibitor, 5-10 mg twice daily. Separation by sorting yielded CD4+ and CD8+ T cells from PBMCs. CDR1 LGHNA and CDR2 YSLEER come from the germline V gene. The V gene lost 4 bases and the J gene lost 2 bases, with 21 bases spanning the gap. The CDR3 has 17 amino acids. cDNA prepared by RNA extraction and subsequent reverse transcription served as the template for sequencing. TCRdb's copy holds only in-frame clones and misses some; the assay was immunoSEQ multiplex PCR. The top ten hold under 2% of the sample, which has around 270,000 clones, roughly 60% seen once. This clone was observed a single time. Its antigen is unidentified.

Sample: CD4+ T cells sorted from blood, taken at week 24, from a patient treated with tofacitinib. The chain links TRBV4-3 to TRBJ2-7, with D possibly matching TRBD1 (6 bases). The clonotype originates from a human donor with alopecia areata. CDR3 bases: TGCGCCAGCAGCCGGATGGCGACAGGAGGCACTCCCTACGAGCAGTACTTC. This encodes CASSRMATGGTPYEQYF.